These 8 T cell receptor beta chains came from one sample sequenced in a study of cytomegalovirus exposure and HLA in healthy donors. A multiplex PCR was run with 60 Vbeta primers and 13 Jbeta primers. Clones were sequenced by immunoSEQ multiplex PCR, and TCRdb holds only the in-frame ones, with some missing. The sample carries about 59,000 clones, just under 75% recorded once. The sample comprised PBMCs. These receptors all come from a young man in good health and CMV-seropositive.

This chain joins TRBV5-4 and TRBJ2-1, with a possible D match to TRBD2 (6 bases). Germline V gene lookup returns CDR1 SGHNT and CDR2 YYREEE (reference sequence). The CDR3 consists of 16 residues. With 1 base removed from V and 0 bases from J, the gap between germline ends came to 11 bases. DNA for the CDR3: TGTGCCAGCAGCTTGCCTAGCGCCGTCTCCTACAATGAGCAGTTCTTC. Translated, it gives CASSLPSAVSYNEQFF.

The CDR3 DNA sequence: TGTGCCAGCAGCCAATTCGGACAGGGGGATGAAAAACTGTTTTTT. Its protein product is CASSQFGQGDEKLFF. This chain links TRBV11-1 with TRBJ1-4; 10 nucleotides align to TRBD1. Trimming removed 5 bases from V and 6 bases from J; junction bases left unmatched: 6. The CDR3 consists of 15 residues. CDR1 SGHAT and CDR2 FQDESV come from the germline V gene (reference sequence).

The chain has TRBV6-5 and TRBJ2-5, with D perhaps matching TRBD1 (5 bases). CDR3 length equals 13 residues. V lost 2 bases and J lost 5, with 9 bases in between. Per germline, CDR1 MNHEY and CDR2 SVGAGI. The CDR3 sequence is CASSYAGRETQYF. Written as DNA, the CDR3 is TGTGCCAGCAGTTACGCAGGGCGGGAGACCCAGTACTTC.

V and J are TRBV7-8 and TRBJ2-5; possible D gene TRBD1, 5 bases. TRBJ2-7 explains the end of the DNA better; the J call may be wrong. CDR1 is SGHVS, CDR2 FQNEAQ, per germline. This CDR3 spans 14 amino acids. CDR3: CASSLGDRSYEQYF. The CDR3 nucleotides are TGTGCCAGCAGCTTAGGTGACAGATCCTACGAGCAGTACTTC.

The chain employs TRBV20-1 and TRBJ2-3, with 10 bases identical to TRBD2. CDR3 size: 11 residues. Trimming removed 4 bases from V and 11 bases from J; junction bases left unmatched: 3. The germline CDR1 and CDR2 sequences are DFQATT and SNEGSKA (reference sequence). CDR3 bases: TGCAGTGCTACTAGCGGGGGAGTGCAGTATTTT. It encodes CSATSGGVQYF.

The gene calls are TRBV27 and TRBJ2-5, with TRBD1 as a possible D gene (8 bases). The V gene lost 4 bases and the J gene lost 9 bases, with 18 bases spanning the gap. The germline gives CDR1 MNHEY, CDR2 SMNVEV (reference sequence). This CDR3 comprises 14 residues. CDR3 coding DNA: TGTGCCAGCAGTTCCGCGCTTACAGGGGGGGCCCAGTACTTC. This sequence encodes CASSSALTGGAQYF.

CDR3 in amino acids: CASSPRGEPQHF. The CDR3 DNA is TGTGCCAGCAGCCCAAGGGGCGAGCCCCAGCATTTT. The J gene is TRBJ1-5, the V gene TRBV5-6; a possible D gene is TRBD1 (5 bases). Trimming took 4 bases from V and 8 from J, leaving 10 bases between them. CDR1 and CDR2 from the germline V gene are SGHDT and YYEEEE. The CDR3 sequence is 12 residues long.

The chain has TRBV2 and TRBJ2-6; 10 bases line up with TRBD1. Trimming took 9 bases from V and 3 from J; bases not matched to a gene: 11. This CDR3 is built from 17 residues. Germline V CDR1 and CDR2: SNHLY, FYNNEI. The CDR3 region is CARTRDRGSGGANVLTF. CDR3 sequence (DNA): TGTGCCAGGACCCGGGACAGGGGATCGGGTGGGGCCAACGTCCTGACTTTC. Combining the CDR3 with reference TRBV2 and TRBJ2-6 gives the whole variable domain EPEVTQTPSHQVTQMGQEVILRCVPISNHLYFYWYRQILGQKVEFLVSFYNNEISEKSEIFDDQFSVERPDGSNFTLKIRSTKLEDSAMYFCARTRDRGSGGANVLTFGAGSRLTVL.